The rows below give T cell receptor beta chains drawn from one sample of a study of B cell selection in AIRE deficiency. TCRdb's copy holds only in-frame clones and misses some; the assay was immunoSEQ multiplex PCR. The sample has roughly 23,000 clones; approximately 96% are singletons. The sequenced sample was CD4+CD127+ conventional T cells sorted from PBMCs. The receptors were gathered from a human donor in good health. CDR3s include the opening cysteine and the closing phenylalanine or tryptophan. The D gene is left open where the match is weak. A clone size is listed for some rows: how often the clone was seen (once, few, many), or a class if it is expanded.

d_call	v_call	j_call	clone_size	cdr3_aa	cdr3_nt
-	TRBV27	TRBJ2-7	-	CASSEQTGYEQYF	TGTGCCAGCAGTGAACAAACGGGGTACGAGCAGTACTTC
TRBD1	TRBV5-1	TRBJ2-3	-	CASSSGQGTDTQYF	TGCGCCAGCAGCTCGGGACAGGGGACAGATACGCAGTATTTT
-	TRBV2	TRBJ1-2	-	CASNIQGGMTNYGYTF	TGTGCCAGCAATATACAGGGAGGAATGACTAACTATGGCTACACCTTC
TRBD2	TRBV5-1	TRBJ2-5	-	CASSSVAGAREGQYF	TGCGCCAGCAGCTCGGTAGCGGGGGCCCGTGAGGGCCAGTACTTC
-	TRBV18	TRBJ2-3	-	CASSQDGGDTQYF	TGTGCCAGCTCCCAGGATGGGGGGGATACGCAGTATTTT
-	TRBV6-1	TRBJ1-2	once	CASSEVFGGYGYTF	TGTGCCAGCAGTGAAGTTTTTGGCGGCTATGGCTACACCTTC
-	TRBV11-2	TRBJ2-2	once	CASSLTGTNIAGELFF	TGTGCCAGCAGCTTAACGGGCACTAACATCGCCGGGGAGCTGTTTTTT
-	TRBV30	TRBJ1-1	-	CAWMDSLNTEAFF	TGTGCCTGGATGGACAGCTTGAACACTGAAGCTTTCTTT
-	TRBV21-1	TRBJ1-1	once	CATSTERECGSTEAFF	TGTGCCACCTCGACGGAAAGGGAATGCGGGAGCACTGAAGCTTTCTTT
-	TRBV6-1	TRBJ2-5	-	CASRPDSQETQYF	TGTGCCAGCAGACCCGACAGTCAAGAGACCCAGTACTTC
-	TRBV7-2	TRBJ2-1	-	CASSSWTGADEQFF	TGTGCCAGCAGCTCATGGACGGGGGCCGATGAGCAGTTCTTC
-	TRBV7-2	TRBJ2-5	-	CASSPGLLGAQYF	TGTGCCAGCAGCCCGGGACTCCTAGGCGCCCAGTACTTC
-	TRBV29-1	TRBJ2-3	-	CSVATGFFTDTQYF	TGCAGCGTCGCGACAGGTTTTTTCACAGATACGCAGTATTTT
TRBD1	TRBV15	TRBJ1-4	-	CATSARTGRNEKLFF	TGTGCCACCAGCGCTAGGACAGGCCGTAATGAAAAACTGTTTTTT
-	TRBV6-5	TRBJ1-5	-	CASSSSPRSNQPQHF	TGTGCCAGCAGTTCCTCCCCGAGGAGCAATCAGCCCCAGCATTTT
-	TRBV10-3	TRBJ1-5	-	CAISRENFGNQPQHF	TGTGCCATCAGCCGGGAGAACTTTGGCAATCAGCCCCAGCATTTT
TRBD2	TRBV18	TRBJ2-5	-	CASSPETSGETQYF	TGTGCCAGCTCACCCGAGACTAGCGGGGAGACCCAGTACTTC
-	TRBV2	TRBJ2-7	-	CASSPPGRGKSGEQYF	TGTGCCAGCAGTCCCCCGGGAAGGGGGAAGTCGGGAGAGCAGTACTTC
-	TRBV21-1	TRBJ1-3	-	CASRKVGGGNTIYF	-
TRBD1	TRBV2	TRBJ1-2	-	CAKHSPGQGDYTF	TGTGCCAAACACTCTCCGGGACAGGGAGACTACACCTTC
-	TRBV2	TRBJ1-1	-	CASSEDGLHLAFF	TGTGCCAGCAGTGAGGATGGCCTTCACCTCGCTTTCTTT
TRBD1	TRBV6-5	TRBJ1-4	-	CASSYSSGQEKLFF	TGTGCCAGCAGTTACTCTTCGGGACAGGAAAAACTGTTTTTT
TRBD1	TRBV18	TRBJ1-2	-	CASSLTGDNYGYTF	TGTGCCAGCTCGCTTACAGGGGATAACTATGGCTACACCTTC
-	TRBV11-2	TRBJ2-7	-	CASSSTRGTFYEQYF	TGTGCCAGCAGCTCGACGCGCGGGACATTTTACGAGCAGTACTTC
TRBD2	TRBV7-2	TRBJ2-5	-	CASSYGLAQETQYF	TGTGCCAGCAGTTACGGACTAGCTCAAGAGACCCAGTACTTC
-	TRBV6-6	TRBJ1-1	-	CASSADTEAFF	TGTGCCAGCTCTGCGGACACTGAAGCTTTCTTT
-	TRBV7-9	TRBJ1-1	-	CASSSSGWGEAFF	TGTGCCAGCAGCTCCTCGGGATGGGGTGAAGCTTTCTTT
-	TRBV30	TRBJ1-3	-	CAWSPGASGNTIYF	TGTGCCTGGAGCCCTGGGGCCTCTGGAAACACCATATATTTT
-	TRBV5-6	TRBJ2-7	-	CASSPQGRLEQYF	TGTGCCAGCAGCCCCCAGGGGCGTCTCGAGCAGTACTTC
TRBD1	TRBV10-3	TRBJ1-6	-	CAIRTGDGSPLHF	TGTGCCATCAGGACAGGGGACGGTTCACCCCTCCACTTT
TRBD1	TRBV5-1	TRBJ1-1	-	CASRWTGENTEAFF	TGCGCCAGCAGGTGGACAGGGGAGAACACTGAAGCTTTCTTT
TRBD1	TRBV6-5	TRBJ1-3	-	CASRAGGGNTIYF	TGTGCCAGCAGGGCAGGGGGAGGAAACACCATATATTTT
-	TRBV5-8	TRBJ2-4	-	CASSAQGTKNIQYF	TGTGCCAGCAGCGCGCAGGGTACCAAAAACATTCAGTACTTC
TRBD2	TRBV5-1	TRBJ2-5	-	CASSPGASGGAVETQYF	TGCGCCAGCAGCCCGGGGGCTAGCGGGGGGGCCGTGGAGACCCAGTACTTC
TRBD2	TRBV6-1	TRBJ2-1	once	CASSGEAGGLIEQFF	TGTGCCAGCAGTGGGGAAGCGGGGGGGCTTATTGAGCAGTTCTTC
TRBD1	TRBV30	TRBJ2-5	-	CAWSIGTGGETQYF	TGTGCCTGGAGTATCGGGACAGGGGGCGAGACCCAGTACTTC
-	TRBV10-3	TRBJ1-2	-	CAISGVKGYGYTF	TGTGCCATCAGTGGCGTGAAGGGCTATGGCTACACCTTC
-	TRBV20-1	TRBJ2-3	-	CSASLLDTQYF	TGCAGTGCTAGTCTCCTAGATACGCAGTATTTT
-	TRBV5-5	TRBJ2-7	-	CASSLSELGEQYF	TGTGCCAGCAGCTTGAGTGAATTGGGCGAGCAGTACTTC
TRBD1	TRBV28	TRBJ1-2	-	CASSLTGQGYTF	TGTGCCAGCAGTTTGACAGGGCAGGGCTACACCTTC
TRBD1	TRBV19	TRBJ1-5	-	CASSARGGHQPQHF	TGTGCCAGTAGTGCCAGGGGGGGGCATCAGCCCCAGCATTTT
TRBD1	TRBV6-5	TRBJ1-6	-	CASSSGTGGSPLHF	TGTGCCAGCAGTTCCGGGACAGGAGGTTCACCCCTCCACTTT
-	TRBV6-5	TRBJ1-5	-	CASSYYRNQPQHF	TGTGCCAGCAGTTACTACCGAAATCAGCCCCAGCATTTT
-	TRBV10-3	TRBJ1-2	-	CAISGGVLVGYTF	TGTGCCATCAGTGGGGGGGTTCTGGTCGGCTACACCTTC
TRBD2	TRBV2	TRBJ2-1	once	CASSAGGGAPKNEQFF	TGTGCCAGCAGTGCGGGCGGGGGGGCCCCGAAAAATGAGCAGTTCTTC
TRBD1	TRBV25-1	TRBJ2-2	-	CASSELSAGGTGELFF	TGTGCCAGCAGTGAATTATCGGCAGGGGGCACCGGGGAGCTGTTTTTT
-	TRBV5-1	TRBJ2-7	once	CASSFNSYEQYF	TGCGCCAGCAGCTTTAATTCCTACGAGCAGTACTTC
-	TRBV7-2	TRBJ2-6	-	CASSLGQGLPSGANVLTF	TGTGCCAGCAGCTTAGGCCAGGGCCTCCCCTCTGGGGCCAACGTCCTGACTTTC
TRBD1	TRBV6-5	TRBJ1-2	once	CASRKTGVYGYTF	TGTGCCAGCAGAAAAACAGGGGTATATGGCTACACCTTC
TRBD2	TRBV29-1	TRBJ2-5	-	CSVRLAGLTETQYF	TGCAGCGTACGACTAGCGGGGCTCACAGAGACCCAGTACTTC
-	TRBV7-9	TRBJ2-2	-	CASATPGLPPGELFF	TGTGCCAGTGCTACCCCGGGACTCCCACCCGGGGAGCTGTTTTTT
TRBD1	TRBV5-1	TRBJ1-1	-	CASSSGTGGNTEAFF	TGCGCCAGCAGCTCCGGGACAGGGGGGAACACTGAAGCTTTCTTT
TRBD1	TRBV28	TRBJ1-5	-	CASRSTGAQPQHF	TGTGCCAGCAGATCGACAGGGGCTCAGCCCCAGCATTTT
-	TRBV18	TRBJ1-3	once	CASSPSRGSGNTIYF	TGTGCCAGCTCACCTTCCAGGGGTTCTGGAAACACCATATATTTT
-	TRBV19	TRBJ1-2	-	CASSGTFRDYGYTF	TGTGCCAGTAGTGGGACTTTCAGGGACTATGGCTACACCTTC
-	TRBV7-9	TRBJ1-6	few	CASSPSVSGAGNSPLHF	TGTGCCAGCAGCCCGTCGGTTTCGGGGGCAGGGAATTCACCCCTCCACTTT
-	TRBV19	TRBJ1-4	-	CASGIATNEKLFF	TGTGCCAGTGGGATTGCAACTAATGAAAAACTGTTTTTT
-	TRBV6-1	TRBJ1-6	-	CASSDGSSYNSPLHF	TGTGCCAGCAGTGATGGAAGCTCCTATAATTCACCCCTCCACTTT
-	TRBV6-1	TRBJ2-7	-	CASSESRGEQYF	TGTGCCAGCAGTGAATCCAGGGGCGAGCAGTACTTC
TRBD2	TRBV5-6	TRBJ2-5	once	CASSFGGQETQYF	TGTGCCAGCAGCTTCGGGGGGCAAGAGACCCAGTACTTC